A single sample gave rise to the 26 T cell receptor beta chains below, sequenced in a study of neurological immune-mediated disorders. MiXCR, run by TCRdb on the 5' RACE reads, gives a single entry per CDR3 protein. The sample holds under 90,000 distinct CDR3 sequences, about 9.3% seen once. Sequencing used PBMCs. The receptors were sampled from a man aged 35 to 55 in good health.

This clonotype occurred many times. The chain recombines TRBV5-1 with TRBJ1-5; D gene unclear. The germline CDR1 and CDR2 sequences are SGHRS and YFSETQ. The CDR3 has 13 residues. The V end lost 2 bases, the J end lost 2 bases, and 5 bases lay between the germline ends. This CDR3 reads CASSLNGNQPQHF. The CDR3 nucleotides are TGCGCCAGCAGCTTAAACGGCAATCAGCCCCAGCATTTT.

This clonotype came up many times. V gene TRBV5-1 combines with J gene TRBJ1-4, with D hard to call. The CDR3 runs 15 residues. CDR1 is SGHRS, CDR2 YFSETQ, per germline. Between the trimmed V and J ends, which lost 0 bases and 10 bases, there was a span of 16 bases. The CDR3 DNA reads TGCGCCAGCAGCTTGGAAGAGCCGGGAAGTGGAAAACTGTTTTTT. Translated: CASSLEEPGSGKLFF.

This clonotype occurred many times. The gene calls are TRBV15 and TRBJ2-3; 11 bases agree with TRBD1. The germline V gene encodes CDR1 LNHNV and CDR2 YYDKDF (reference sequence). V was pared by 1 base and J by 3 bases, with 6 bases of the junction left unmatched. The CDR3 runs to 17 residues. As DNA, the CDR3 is TGTGCCACCAGCAGAGGAAGGACAGGGGGCTTAACAGATACGCAGTATTTT. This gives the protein CATSRGRTGGLTDTQYF.

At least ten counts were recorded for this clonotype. Written as DNA, the CDR3 is TGTGCCAGCAGCCCCCAGGGGTTCTCTGGAAACACCATATATTTT. Translation gives CASSPQGFSGNTIYF. The gene calls are TRBV7-2 and TRBJ1-3; a weak D match, TRBD1 (6 bases). The V gene's germline CDR1 is SGHTA and CDR2 FQGNSA. V was shortened by 5 bases and J by 0 bases, with 11 bases between the two germline ends. The CDR3 length is 15 residues.

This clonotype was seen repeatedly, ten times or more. Here the CDR3 reads CASSPLSGKGTDTQYF. The CDR3, as DNA: TGTGCCAGCAGCCCCCTTAGCGGTAAAGGGACGGATACGCAGTATTTT. The J gene is TRBJ2-3, the V gene TRBV7-3, with D tentatively TRBD2 (6 bases). The CDR3 has 16 residues. Germline lookup yields CDR1 SGHTA and CDR2 FQGTGA. Trimming removed 5 bases at V and 6 bases at J, with 21 bases between.

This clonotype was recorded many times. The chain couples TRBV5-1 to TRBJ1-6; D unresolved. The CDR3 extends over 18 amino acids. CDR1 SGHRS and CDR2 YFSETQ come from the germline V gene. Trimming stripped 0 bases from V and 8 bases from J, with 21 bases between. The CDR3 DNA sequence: TGCGCCAGCAGCTTGGCCGCCCGAGGTGGGATCGTCGATTCACCCCTCCACTTT. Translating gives CASSLAARGGIVDSPLHF.

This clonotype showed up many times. The CDR3 DNA follows: TGCGCCAGCAGGGAGGGGGCATTCTCCTACAATGAGCAGTTCTTC. It translates to CASREGAFSYNEQFF. The chain carries TRBV5-1 and TRBJ2-1, with a weak D call TRBD1 (7 bases). Germline CDR1 reads SGHRS; CDR2 reads YFSETQ. V was pared by 5 bases and J by 0 bases, with 12 bases between. CDR3 length equals 15 residues.

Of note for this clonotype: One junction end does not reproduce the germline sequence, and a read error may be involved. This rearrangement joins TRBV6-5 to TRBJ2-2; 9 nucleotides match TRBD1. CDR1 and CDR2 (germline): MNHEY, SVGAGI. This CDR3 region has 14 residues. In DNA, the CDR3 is TGTGCCAGCAGGCGGACAGGGGAGGTGGGGGAGCTGCTTTTT. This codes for CASRRTGEVGELLF.

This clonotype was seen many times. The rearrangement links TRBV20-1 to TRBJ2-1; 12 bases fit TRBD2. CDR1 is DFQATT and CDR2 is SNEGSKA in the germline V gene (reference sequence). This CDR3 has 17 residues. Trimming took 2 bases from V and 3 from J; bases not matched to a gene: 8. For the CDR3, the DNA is TGCAGTGCTAGAAGGACTAGCGGGACCGTTTTCTACAATGAGCAGTTCTTC. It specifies CSARRTSGTVFYNEQFF.

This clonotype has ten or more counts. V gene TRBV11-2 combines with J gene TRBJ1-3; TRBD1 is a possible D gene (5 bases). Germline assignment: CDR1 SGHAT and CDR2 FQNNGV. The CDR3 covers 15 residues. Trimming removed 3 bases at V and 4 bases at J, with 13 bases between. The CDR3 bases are TGTGCCAGCAGCTTCGCCGGGGGAAGCGGAAACACCATATATTTT. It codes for CASSFAGGSGNTIYF.

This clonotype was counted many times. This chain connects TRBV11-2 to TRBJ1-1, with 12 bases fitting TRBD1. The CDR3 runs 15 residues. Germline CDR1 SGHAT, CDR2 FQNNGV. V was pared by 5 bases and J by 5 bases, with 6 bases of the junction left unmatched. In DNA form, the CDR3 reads TGTGCCAGCAGCCGGGACAGGGGGCGAGGAACTGAAGCTTTCTTT. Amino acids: CASSRDRGRGTEAFF. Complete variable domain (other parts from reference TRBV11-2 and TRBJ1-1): EAGVAQSPRYKIIEKRQSVAFWCNPISGHATLYWYQQILGQGPKLLIQFQNNGVVDDSQLPKDRFSAERLKGVDSTLKIQPAKLEDSAVYLCASSRDRGRGTEAFFGQGTRLTVV.

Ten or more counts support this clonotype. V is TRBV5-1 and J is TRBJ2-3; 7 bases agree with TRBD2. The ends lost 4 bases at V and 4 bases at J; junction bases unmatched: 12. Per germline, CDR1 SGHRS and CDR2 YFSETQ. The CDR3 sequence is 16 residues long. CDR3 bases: TGCGCCAGCAGCCCTTCTAGCGGTCGAGGACCAGATACGCAGTATTTT. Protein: CASSPSSGRGPDTQYF.

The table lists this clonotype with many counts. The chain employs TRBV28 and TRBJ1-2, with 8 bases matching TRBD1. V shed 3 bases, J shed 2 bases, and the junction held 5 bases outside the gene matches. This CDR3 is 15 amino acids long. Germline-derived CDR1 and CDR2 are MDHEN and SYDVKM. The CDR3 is CASSFRDRPNYGYTF. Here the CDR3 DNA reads TGTGCCAGCAGTTTTAGGGACAGGCCCAACTATGGCTACACCTTC.

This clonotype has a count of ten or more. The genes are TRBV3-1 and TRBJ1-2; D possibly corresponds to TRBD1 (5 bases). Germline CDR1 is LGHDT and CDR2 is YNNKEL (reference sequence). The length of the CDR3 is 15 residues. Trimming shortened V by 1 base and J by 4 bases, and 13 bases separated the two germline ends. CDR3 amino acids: CASSQGPGSVYGYTF. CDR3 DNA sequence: TGTGCCAGCAGCCAAGGCCCAGGGTCCGTCTATGGCTACACCTTC.

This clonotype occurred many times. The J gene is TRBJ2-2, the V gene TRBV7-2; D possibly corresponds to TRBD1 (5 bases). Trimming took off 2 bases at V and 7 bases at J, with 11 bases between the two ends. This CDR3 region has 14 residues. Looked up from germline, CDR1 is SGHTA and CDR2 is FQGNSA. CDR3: CASSLNLGLGELFF. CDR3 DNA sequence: TGTGCCAGCAGCTTAAATCTGGGGCTCGGGGAGCTGTTTTTT.

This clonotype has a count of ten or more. The CDR3 here is CASSLSGRLDEQFF. CDR3 in DNA: TGTGCCAGCAGCTTGAGCGGGAGGTTGGATGAGCAGTTCTTC. The genes are TRBV7-9 and TRBJ2-1, with TRBD2 matching over 9 bases. The J segment lost 8 bases and the V segment lost 3 bases, leaving 5 bases of the junction unmatched. There are 14 residues in the CDR3. CDR1 SEHNR and CDR2 FQNEAQ come from the germline V gene (reference sequence).

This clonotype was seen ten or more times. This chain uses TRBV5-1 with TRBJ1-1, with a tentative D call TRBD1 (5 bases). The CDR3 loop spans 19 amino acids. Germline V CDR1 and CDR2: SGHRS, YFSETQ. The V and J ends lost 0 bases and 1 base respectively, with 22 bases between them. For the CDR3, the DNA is TGCGCCAGCAGCTTGGAAGGGATGTCGGGGGGAGTTTGGAACACTGAAGCTTTCTTT. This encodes CASSLEGMSGGVWNTEAFF.

The CDR3 loop reads CASSLGGADTGELFF. The CDR3, as DNA: TGTGCCAGCAGCCTCGGGGGGGCTGACACCGGGGAGCTGTTTTTT. V usage is TRBV9 and J usage is TRBJ2-2, with 8 bases that match TRBD2. The germline V gene encodes CDR1 SGDLS and CDR2 YYNGEE. This CDR3 is 15 amino acids long. V shed 4 bases, J shed 3 bases, and the junction held 5 bases outside the gene matches.

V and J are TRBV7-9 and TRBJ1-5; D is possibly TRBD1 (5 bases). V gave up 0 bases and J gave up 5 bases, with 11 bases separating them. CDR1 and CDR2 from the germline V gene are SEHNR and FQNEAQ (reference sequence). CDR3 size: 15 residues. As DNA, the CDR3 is TGTGCCAGCAGCTTAGCAGGGGCTGGGGATCAGCCCCAGCATTTT. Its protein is CASSLAGAGDQPQHF.

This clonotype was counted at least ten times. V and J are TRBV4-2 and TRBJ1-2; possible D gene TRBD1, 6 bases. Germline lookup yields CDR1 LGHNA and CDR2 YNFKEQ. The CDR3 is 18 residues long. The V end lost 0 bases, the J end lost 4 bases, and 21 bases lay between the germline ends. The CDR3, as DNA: TGTGCCAGCAGCCAAGATCCGGAAGAAGACAGGCCCTTCTATGGCTACACCTTC. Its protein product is CASSQDPEEDRPFYGYTF.

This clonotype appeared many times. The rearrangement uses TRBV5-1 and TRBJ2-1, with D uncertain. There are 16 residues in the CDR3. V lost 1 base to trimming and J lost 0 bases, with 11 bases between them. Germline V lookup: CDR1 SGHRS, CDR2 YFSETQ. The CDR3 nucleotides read TGCGCCAGCAGCTTGTGGTCGGAGAGCTCCTACAATGAGCAGTTCTTC. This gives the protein CASSLWSESSYNEQFF.

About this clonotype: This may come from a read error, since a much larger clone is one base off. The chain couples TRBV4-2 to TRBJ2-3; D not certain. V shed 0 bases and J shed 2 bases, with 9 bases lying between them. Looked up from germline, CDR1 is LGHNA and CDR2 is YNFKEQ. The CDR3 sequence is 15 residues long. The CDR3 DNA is TGTGCCAGCAGCCAAGACTCCGGGTCCACAGATACGCAGTATTTT. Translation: CASSQDSGSTDTQYF.

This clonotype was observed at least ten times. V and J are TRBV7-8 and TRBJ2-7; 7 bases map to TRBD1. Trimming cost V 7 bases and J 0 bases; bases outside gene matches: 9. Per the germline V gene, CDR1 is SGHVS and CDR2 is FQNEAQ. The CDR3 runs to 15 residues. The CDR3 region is CASTPTRDSSYEQYF. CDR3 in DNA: TGTGCCAGCACCCCCACGAGGGACAGCTCCTACGAGCAGTACTTC.

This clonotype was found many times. CDR3 loop: CSARGTSGGVSQYF. The CDR3 DNA is TGCAGTGCTAGAGGCACTAGCGGGGGAGTATCGCAGTATTTT. V is TRBV20-1 and J is TRBJ2-3; 11 nucleotides agree with TRBD2. V lost 1 base and J lost 10; bases outside the gene matches: 7. Germline V gene lookup returns CDR1 DFQATT and CDR2 SNEGSKA (reference sequence). This CDR3 spans 14 amino acids.

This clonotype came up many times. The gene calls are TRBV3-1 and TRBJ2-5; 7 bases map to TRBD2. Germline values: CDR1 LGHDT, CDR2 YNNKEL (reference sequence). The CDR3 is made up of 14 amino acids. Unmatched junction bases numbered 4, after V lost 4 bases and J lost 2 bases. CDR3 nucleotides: TGTGCCAGCAGCCTACTAGCGCTTCAAGAGACCCAGTACTTC. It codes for CASSLLALQETQYF.

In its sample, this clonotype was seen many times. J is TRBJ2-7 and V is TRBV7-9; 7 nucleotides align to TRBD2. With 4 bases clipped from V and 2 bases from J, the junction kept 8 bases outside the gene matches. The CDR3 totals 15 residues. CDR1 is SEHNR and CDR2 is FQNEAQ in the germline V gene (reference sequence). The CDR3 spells CASSSSGTRAYEQYF. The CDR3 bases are TGTGCCAGCAGCTCCAGCGGGACCCGAGCCTACGAGCAGTACTTC.